The 25 T cell receptor beta chains below were found in one sample sequenced in a study of vaccination effects on CD4 cells after COVID-19. Upon completion of about ten days in culture, CD4+ T cells were isolated. Every participant took two doses of the BNT162b2 or mRNA-1273 vaccine. Assay: immunoSEQ multiplex PCR; the TCRdb copy retains only in-frame clones and omits some. The data hold approximately 37,000 clones, with about two thirds observed a single time. Their recognized antigens are unknown. Sequenced material: CD4+ T cells from PBMCs cultured without peptide, taken after COVID-19 vaccination. The source is a human donor who received a COVID-19 vaccine.

The V gene is TRBV7-9, the J gene TRBJ1-4; tentatively, D is TRBD1 (6 bases). The V end lost 5 bases, the J end lost 10 bases, and 11 bases lay between the germline ends. The length of the CDR3 is 12 residues. Germline V gives CDR1 SEHNR, CDR2 FQNEAQ (reference sequence). The CDR3 sequence: CASSRETGKLFF. For the CDR3, the DNA is TGTGCCAGCAGCCGGGAGACAGGAAAACTGTTTTTT.

The chain links TRBV5-1 to TRBJ1-4; D remains unclear. V was shortened by 7 bases and J by 0 bases, with 7 bases between the two germline ends. The CDR3 extends over 13 amino acids. From germline, CDR1 is SGHRS and CDR2 YFSETQ. The CDR3 DNA follows: TGCGCCAGCCGTTGGGCAACTAATGAAAAACTGTTTTTT. Translation: CASRWATNEKLFF. Full variable domain (remainder filled in from reference TRBV5-1 and TRBJ1-4): KAGVTQTPRYLIKTRGQQVTLSCSPISGHRSVSWYQQTPGQGLQFLFEYFSETQRNKGNFPGRFSGRQFSNSRSEMNVSTLELGDSALYLCASRWATNEKLFFGSGTQLSVL.

The CDR3 DNA reads TGTGCCAGCAGCTTGGGGTCGGGAGGGATCTCTGGGGCCAACGTCCTGACTTTC. Translating gives CASSLGSGGISGANVLTF. The V and J genes are TRBV7-9 and TRBJ2-6; 8 bases are shared with TRBD2. Germline CDR1 SEHNR, CDR2 FQNEAQ (reference sequence). Trimming at V came to 3 bases and at J to 0 bases, leaving 7 bases not matched to a gene. CDR3 size: 18 residues.

This clone was found once. This rearrangement joins TRBV7-9 to TRBJ1-4; D is possibly TRBD1 (5 bases). There are 16 residues in the CDR3. V was trimmed by 1 base and J by 3 bases, leaving 12 bases between them. CDR1 and CDR2 from the germline V gene are SEHNR and FQNEAQ (reference sequence). The CDR3 spells CASSLGVGAANEKLFF. CDR3 nucleotide sequence: TGTGCCAGCAGCTTAGGCGTCGGGGCCGCTAATGAAAAACTGTTTTTT.

The gene calls are TRBV25-1 and TRBJ1-6; tentative D call: TRBD1 (5 bases). The germline V gene encodes CDR1 MGHDK and CDR2 SYGVNS. The V end was cut by 6 bases, the J end by 5 bases, with 23 bases between. The CDR3 covers 18 residues. The CDR3: CASRARIATDFNNSPLHF. Written as DNA, the CDR3 is TGTGCCAGCAGAGCCCGGATAGCGACAGACTTTAATAATTCACCCCTCCACTTT.

The CDR3 nucleotides are TGTGCCAGCACCGAAGGAGGGGCGAACACTGAAGCTTTCTTT. This encodes CASTEGGANTEAFF. The rearrangement links TRBV6-5 to TRBJ1-1; D may be TRBD1 (5 bases). This CDR3 has 14 amino acids. Deletions cut 7 bases from V and 1 base from J, with 13 bases between. Germline loops: CDR1 MNHEY, CDR2 SVGAGI.

This clone has only a few counts. The J gene is TRBJ1-1, the V gene TRBV5-1; D remains unclear. The CDR3 length is 14 residues. V gave up 7 bases and J gave up 4 bases, with 17 bases separating them. The germline gives CDR1 SGHRS, CDR2 YFSETQ. The CDR3 coding sequence is TGCGCCAGCGGGAGGTCCTCGGAGCCCACTGAAGCTTTCTTT. This translates into CASGRSSEPTEAFF.

This chain uses TRBV6-5 with TRBJ2-7, with 12 bases lining up with TRBD1. V dropped 4 bases and J dropped 5; count of bases not matched to a gene: 9. The CDR3 has 16 amino acids. Germline-derived CDR1 and CDR2 are MNHEY and SVGAGI. The CDR3 spells CASSLNRDRGRNEQYF. CDR3 nucleotides: TGTGCCAGCAGTTTAAACCGGGACAGGGGGCGAAACGAGCAGTACTTC.

This rearrangement joins TRBV12-5 to TRBJ1-1; D not certain. CDR1 is LGHNT and CDR2 is FRNRAP in the germline V gene. The CDR3 has 12 amino acids. With 5 bases removed from V and 6 bases from J, the gap between germline ends came to 10 bases. The CDR3 DNA sequence: TGTGCTAGTGGTCCGTCGGGCTCTGAAGCTTTCTTT. It yields the protein CASGPSGSEAFF.

The chain employs TRBV7-9 and TRBJ1-5; tentative D call: TRBD1 (5 bases). The CDR3 length is 14 residues. V was clipped by 5 bases and J by 6 bases, with 14 bases between them. Per the germline V gene, CDR1 is SEHNR and CDR2 is FQNEAQ (reference sequence). The CDR3 DNA reads as TGTGCCAGCAGCCACCGCGGGGCGGCTCAGCCCCAGCATTTT. Protein sequence: CASSHRGAAQPQHF.

This clone occurred once. CDR3 amino acids: CASSLPGQGSNYEQYF. The CDR3 DNA is TGTGCCAGCAGCCTTCCCGGACAGGGGAGTAACTACGAGCAGTACTTC. The chain carries TRBV11-2 and TRBJ2-7; 9 positions match TRBD1. The CDR3 length is 16 residues. Germline V gives CDR1 SGHAT, CDR2 FQNNGV. Germline trimming cut 5 bases from V and 3 bases from J; bases unmatched to any gene: 11.

V is TRBV27 and J is TRBJ1-2; D may be TRBD1 (5 bases). The CDR3 totals 13 residues. From germline, CDR1 is MNHEY and CDR2 SMNVEV (reference sequence). V lost 3 bases and J lost 4, with 9 bases in between. CDR3 nucleotide sequence: TGTGCCAGCAGTTTCGGGGGACGCTATGGCTACACCTTC. Protein: CASSFGGRYGYTF.

The chain has TRBV5-1 and TRBJ2-3; the match to TRBD2 covers 10 bases. This CDR3 is built from 16 residues. The V segment lost 4 bases and the J segment 2 bases; nucleotides outside the gene matches: 7. Germline V gene data show CDR1 as SGHRS and CDR2 as YFSETQ. The CDR3, as DNA: TGCGCCAGCAGCCTTAGCGGGGGGACCACCACAGATACGCAGTATTTT. This translates into CASSLSGGTTTDTQYF. The full variable domain, with the rest looked up from reference TRBV5-1 and TRBJ2-3, is KAGVTQTPRYLIKTRGQQVTLSCSPISGHRSVSWYQQTPGQGLQFLFEYFSETQRNKGNFPGRFSGRQFSNSRSEMNVSTLELGDSALYLCASSLSGGTTTDTQYFGPGTRLTVL.

V gene TRBV5-1 combines with J gene TRBJ2-6, with TRBD1 matching 8 bases. The length of the CDR3 is 19 residues. Trimming at V came to 4 bases and at J to 0 bases, leaving 12 bases not matched to a gene. Per germline, CDR1 SGHRS and CDR2 YFSETQ. DNA of the CDR3: TGCGCCAGCAGCCCACTGGGGACAGGCTTAAGCTCTGGGGCCAACGTCCTGACTTTC. Translation gives CASSPLGTGLSSGANVLTF. The full variable domain, rest sourced from reference TRBV5-1 and TRBJ2-6, is KAGVTQTPRYLIKTRGQQVTLSCSPISGHRSVSWYQQTPGQGLQFLFEYFSETQRNKGNFPGRFSGRQFSNSRSEMNVSTLELGDSALYLCASSPLGTGLSSGANVLTFGAGSRLTVL.

This clone has a handful of counts. V is TRBV5-1 and J is TRBJ1-3; D perhaps matches TRBD1 (6 bases). The CDR3 has 15 residues. Germline V gene sequence: CDR1 SGHRS, CDR2 YFSETQ. V dropped 4 bases and J dropped 4 bases, with 15 bases sitting between them. Here the CDR3 DNA reads TGCGCCAGCAGCCAAACCCCAGGGGACGGAAACACCATATATTTT. Translation: CASSQTPGDGNTIYF. The whole variable domain, filled in from reference TRBV5-1 and TRBJ1-3, reads KAGVTQTPRYLIKTRGQQVTLSCSPISGHRSVSWYQQTPGQGLQFLFEYFSETQRNKGNFPGRFSGRQFSNSRSEMNVSTLELGDSALYLCASSQTPGDGNTIYFGEGSWLTVV.

V gene TRBV5-1 combines with J gene TRBJ2-7; maybe TRBD1 (5 bases). This CDR3 comprises 13 residues. In germline, CDR1 is SGHRS, CDR2 YFSETQ. V lost 4 bases to trimming and J lost 3 bases, with 11 bases between them. The CDR3 DNA follows: TGCGCCAGCAGCCCACAGGACGGCTACGAGCAGTACTTC. Translation gives CASSPQDGYEQYF.

This clone was recorded a few times. The rearrangement joins TRBV11-2 to TRBJ2-1, with 10 bases that match TRBD1. The CDR3 is 18 amino acids. Trimming cost V 1 base and J 1 base; bases outside gene matches: 7. Germline lookup yields CDR1 SGHAT and CDR2 FQNNGV. In DNA form, the CDR3 reads TGTGCCAGCAGCTTAGGGGGGACAGGGGCATTTTCCTACAATGAGCAGTTCTTC. Encoded protein: CASSLGGTGAFSYNEQFF.

The chain employs TRBV7-6 and TRBJ2-3; TRBD2 matches at 11 bases. Germline CDR1 and CDR2: SGHVS and FNYEAQ. The CDR3 covers 18 residues. V was pared by 5 bases and J by 0 bases, with 10 bases of the junction left unmatched. The CDR3 region is CASSRTSGSTSSTDTQYF. CDR3 bases: TGTGCCAGCAGCCGGACTAGCGGGTCAACCTCTAGCACAGATACGCAGTATTTT.

The CDR3 coding sequence is TGTGCCAGCAGTCAGGACAGGGTCTATGGCTACACCTTC. Protein: CASSQDRVYGYTF. The chain employs TRBV3-1 (or the pseudogene TRBV3-2) and TRBJ1-2; 8 bases are shared with TRBD1. CDR3 length: 13 amino acids. Germline CDR1 is LGHDT and CDR2 is YNNKEL (reference sequence). Unmatched junction bases numbered 4, after V lost 6 bases and J lost 4 bases.

V is TRBV14 and J is TRBJ1-2; no firm D call. V dropped 0 bases and J dropped 5 bases, with 10 bases sitting between them. This CDR3 region has 14 residues. Per germline, CDR1 SGHDN and CDR2 FVKESK. CDR3 sequence (DNA): TGTGCCAGCAGCCAAGATCTGGCAATGTATGGCTACACCTTC. This gives the protein CASSQDLAMYGYTF.

The chain links TRBV27 to TRBJ1-2, with D possibly matching TRBD1 (6 bases). Trimming shortened V by 3 bases and J by 4 bases, and 9 bases separated the two germline ends. The CDR3 is made up of 13 amino acids. Germline V gives CDR1 MNHEY, CDR2 SMNVEV (reference sequence). Written as DNA, the CDR3 is TGTGCCAGCAGTTTTTCGGGGGCCTATGGCTACACCTTC. Protein: CASSFSGAYGYTF.

The chain couples TRBV7-6 to TRBJ2-5; 8 bases map to TRBD1. The CDR3 contains 18 residues. J lost 1 base, V lost 4 bases, and 14 bases had no gene match. From germline, CDR1 is SGHVS and CDR2 FNYEAQ. DNA for the CDR3: TGTGCCAGCAGCTCCTTGGCCCCGGGACAGGCCTCCCAAGAGACCCAGTACTTC. This codes for CASSSLAPGQASQETQYF.

The chain links TRBV18 to TRBJ2-2; no firm D call. Germline V gene lookup returns CDR1 KGHSH and CDR2 LQKENI. V lost 5 bases, J lost 0 bases, and 10 bases lay in between. This CDR3 has 15 amino acids. The CDR3 protein is CASSEAYSNTGELFF. The CDR3 region has the DNA TGTGCCAGCTCAGAGGCGTACTCGAACACCGGGGAGCTGTTTTTT.

The chain employs TRBV12-5 and TRBJ2-2; D unclear. V lost 7 bases and J 6 bases, leaving 15 bases between the germline ends. The V gene's germline CDR1 is LGHNT and CDR2 FRNRAP. CDR3 length: 14 amino acids. CDR3 bases: TGTGCTAGTGCTACCTCCCTTGGCTCCGGGGAGCTGTTTTTT. It codes for CASATSLGSGELFF.

The genes are TRBV3-1 (or the pseudogene TRBV3-2) and TRBJ1-3; a possible D gene is TRBD1 (5 bases). CDR3 size: 16 residues. The V end was cut by 0 bases, the J end by 6 bases, with 15 bases between. CDR1 LGHDT and CDR2 YNNKEL come from the germline V gene (reference sequence). The CDR3 loop reads CASSQDTIGAKNTIYF. The CDR3, as DNA: TGTGCCAGCAGCCAAGACACAATTGGGGCAAAAAACACCATATATTTT.